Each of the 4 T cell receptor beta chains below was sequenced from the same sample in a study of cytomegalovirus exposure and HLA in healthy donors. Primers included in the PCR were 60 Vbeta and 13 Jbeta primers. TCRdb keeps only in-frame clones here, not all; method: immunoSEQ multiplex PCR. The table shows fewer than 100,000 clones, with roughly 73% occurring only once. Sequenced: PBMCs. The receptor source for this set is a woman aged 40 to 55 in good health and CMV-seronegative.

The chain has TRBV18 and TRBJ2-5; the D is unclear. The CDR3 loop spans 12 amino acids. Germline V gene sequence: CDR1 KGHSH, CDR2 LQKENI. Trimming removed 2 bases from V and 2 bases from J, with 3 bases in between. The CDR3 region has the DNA TGTGCCAGCTCACCAGCGCAAGAGACCCAGTACTTC. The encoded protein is CASSPAQETQYF.

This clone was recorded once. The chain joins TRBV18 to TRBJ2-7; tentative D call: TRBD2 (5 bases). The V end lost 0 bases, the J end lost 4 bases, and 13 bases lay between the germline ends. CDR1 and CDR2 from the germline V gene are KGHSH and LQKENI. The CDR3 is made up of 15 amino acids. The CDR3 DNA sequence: TGTGCCAGCTCACCACCTAGCGAGCGAACATACGAGCAGTACTTC. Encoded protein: CASSPPSERTYEQYF.

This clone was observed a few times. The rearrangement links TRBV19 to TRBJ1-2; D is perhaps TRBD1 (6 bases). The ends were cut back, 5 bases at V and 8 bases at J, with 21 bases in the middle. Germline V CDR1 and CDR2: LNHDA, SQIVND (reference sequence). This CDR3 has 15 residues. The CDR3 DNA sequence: TGTGCCAGTAGTTCCCAGGACAGTGCTAGGGACGGCTACACCTTC. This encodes CASSSQDSARDGYTF.

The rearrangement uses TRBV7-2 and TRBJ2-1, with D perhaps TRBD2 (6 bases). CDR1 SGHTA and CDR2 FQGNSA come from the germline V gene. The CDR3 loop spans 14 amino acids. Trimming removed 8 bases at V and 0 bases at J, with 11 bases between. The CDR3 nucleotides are TGTGCCAGCTGGCGGGGCGGCTCCTACAATGAGCAGTTCTTC. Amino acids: CASWRGGSYNEQFF.